These 20 T cell receptor beta chains originate from one sample sequenced in a study of T cells in localized non-small cell lung cancer. The repertoire was sequenced with immunoSEQ multiplex PCR; TCRdb's copy has only in-frame clones and lacks some. The sample has about 35,000 clones; roughly 82% are singletons. The sample consisted of peripheral blood, taken before any cancer treatment. All receptors derive from a male donor at least 60 years old with stage III squamous cell lung carcinoma.

This clone was recorded only once. This rearrangement joins TRBV2 to TRBJ2-5; no firm D call. The V and J ends lost 6 bases and 0 bases respectively, with 2 bases between them. Germline V gene data show CDR1 as SNHLY and CDR2 as FYNNEI. The CDR3 sequence is 11 residues long. CDR3: CASRYQETQYF. The CDR3 DNA reads as TGTGCCAGCAGGTACCAAGAGACCCAGTACTTC.

The V and J genes are TRBV11-2 and TRBJ1-1, with unresolved D. V shed 5 bases and J shed 10 bases, with 14 bases lying between them. Germline values: CDR1 SGHAT, CDR2 FQNNGV. The CDR3 has 12 amino acids. CDR3: CASSPDGFVAFF. The CDR3 DNA sequence: TGTGCCAGCAGCCCGGACGGCTTTGTAGCTTTCTTT.

This chain joins TRBV9 and TRBJ1-1; D unresolved. Looked up from germline, CDR1 is SGDLS and CDR2 is YYNGEE. V was trimmed by 3 bases and J by 0 bases, leaving 9 bases between them. The length of the CDR3 is 14 residues. The DNA for the CDR3 is TGTGCCAGCAGCGCACAAACGCTGAACACTGAAGCTTTCTTT. It translates to CASSAQTLNTEAFF. The full variable domain, rest sourced from reference TRBV9 and TRBJ1-1, is DSGVTQTPKHLITATGQRVTLRCSPRSGDLSVYWYQQSLDQGLQFLIQYYNGEERAKGNILERFSAQQFPDLHSELNLSSLELGDSALYFCASSAQTLNTEAFFGQGTRLTVV.

The rearrangement links TRBV5-1 to TRBJ1-6, with no clear D. The CDR3 runs to 13 residues. Germline-derived CDR1 and CDR2 are SGHRS and YFSETQ. V gave up 4 bases and J gave up 7 bases, with 9 bases separating them. The CDR3 spells CASSPEGNSPLHF. In DNA form, the CDR3 reads TGCGCCAGCAGCCCAGAAGGAAATTCACCCCTCCACTTT.

The V gene is TRBV15, the J gene TRBJ1-1, with no clear D. Per germline, CDR1 LNHNV and CDR2 YYDKDF (reference sequence). V shed 8 bases and J shed 3 bases, with 13 bases lying between them. This CDR3 region has 13 residues. CDR3 bases: TGTGCCACCGGTCCCCAGCTCGACACTGAAGCTTTCTTT. It yields the protein CATGPQLDTEAFF.

The chain is built from TRBV5-6 and TRBJ1-2, with D perhaps matching TRBD1 (5 bases). The V gene lost 4 bases and the J gene lost 4 bases, with 11 bases spanning the gap. From germline, CDR1 is SGHDT and CDR2 YYEEEE. This CDR3 is built from 13 residues. The DNA of the CDR3 is TGTGCCAGCAGCCTTGACAGTTCCTATGGCTACACCTTC. As protein: CASSLDSSYGYTF.

The chain combines TRBV6-1 with TRBJ1-2, with D possibly TRBD1 on 6 matching bases. There are 13 residues in the CDR3. The germline gives CDR1 MNHNS, CDR2 SASEGT. Trimming pared 2 bases from V and 8 bases from J, leaving 12 bases between. The CDR3 coding sequence is TGTGCCAGCAGTGAAAACAGGGATGGAGGCTACACCTTC. Translating it yields CASSENRDGGYTF.

The V and J genes are TRBV7-3 and TRBJ2-1; 9 bases agree with TRBD2. The CDR3 extends over 14 amino acids. CDR1 is SGHTA, CDR2 FQGTGA, per germline. V gave up 4 bases and J gave up 5 bases; unmatched junction bases: 3. This CDR3 is CASSSAGGHNEQFF. The CDR3 DNA sequence: TGTGCCAGCAGCTCAGCGGGGGGACACAATGAGCAGTTCTTC.

The chain employs TRBV15 and TRBJ2-3; maybe TRBD1 (6 bases). The CDR3 contains 15 residues. Germline V CDR1 and CDR2: LNHNV, YYDKDF (reference sequence). Trimming stripped 1 base from V and 3 bases from J, with 11 bases between. The CDR3 bases are TGTGCCACCAGCAGAGGACAGGTGGGGACAGATACGCAGTATTTT. It codes for CATSRGQVGTDTQYF.

The gene calls are TRBV5-1 and TRBJ2-3; D is undetermined. V lost 2 bases, J lost 1 base, and 5 bases lay in between. This CDR3 has 13 amino acids. Looked up from germline, CDR1 is SGHRS and CDR2 is YFSETQ. Written as DNA, the CDR3 is TGCGCCAGCAGCTTTGAGGGCACAGATACGCAGTATTTT. It translates to CASSFEGTDTQYF. Drawing the rest from reference TRBV5-1 and TRBJ2-3, the complete variable domain is KAGVTQTPRYLIKTRGQQVTLSCSPISGHRSVSWYQQTPGQGLQFLFEYFSETQRNKGNFPGRFSGRQFSNSRSEMNVSTLELGDSALYLCASSFEGTDTQYFGPGTRLTVL.

The J gene is TRBJ1-1, the V gene TRBV7-9, with unresolved D. CDR1 is SEHNR, CDR2 FQNEAQ, per germline (reference sequence). Deletions cut 5 bases from V and 1 base from J, with 11 bases between. The CDR3 is made up of 14 amino acids. DNA for the CDR3: TGTGCCAGCAGCCCAGCGGCAGGGAACACTGAAGCTTTCTTT. Protein: CASSPAAGNTEAFF.

The rearrangement joins TRBV7-2 to TRBJ2-2; no clear D gene. Trimming cost V 0 bases and J 2 bases, with 7 bases left between them. In germline, CDR1 is SGHTA, CDR2 FQGNSA. The CDR3 is 15 amino acids. CDR3 nucleotide sequence: TGTGCCAGCAGCTTAGCGCGAATCAACACCGGGGAGCTGTTTTTT. It translates to CASSLARINTGELFF.

The chain joins TRBV30 to TRBJ2-1; 11 bases are shared with TRBD2. V shed 8 bases and J 0 bases; nucleotides not matched to a gene: 15. The germline V gene has CDR1 GTSNPN and CDR2 SVGIG (reference sequence). This CDR3 region has 18 residues. The CDR3 nucleotides are TGTGCCAGCCTTGGGCTAGCGGGAGGCTTAAGCTCCTACAATGAGCAGTTCTTC. Its protein product is CASLGLAGGLSSYNEQFF.

The genes are TRBV6-6 and TRBJ1-5; D remains ambiguous. V lost 0 bases, J lost 4 bases, and 10 bases lay in between. The CDR3 is made up of 15 amino acids. Per the germline V gene, CDR1 is MNHNY and CDR2 is SVGAGI (reference sequence). The CDR3 protein is CASSYSKAANQPQHF. The CDR3 nucleotides are TGTGCCAGCAGTTACTCGAAGGCAGCGAATCAGCCCCAGCATTTT.

The sample holds a few counts of this clone. This chain uses TRBV10-3 with TRBJ1-3; TRBD1 aligns across 10 bases. V was clipped by 4 bases and J by 7 bases; unmatched bases: 13. The CDR3 runs to 17 residues. Germline V gene lookup returns CDR1 ENHRY and CDR2 SYGVKD. The DNA of the CDR3 is TGTGCCATCAGTGGTCGAAGCGGGACAGGGGAGAGGAACACCATATATTTT. It encodes CAISGRSGTGERNTIYF.

The chain couples TRBV5-5 to TRBJ2-5; D might be TRBD1 or TRBD2, each matching 6 bases. The J call may not be correct, given that the DNA end is closer to TRBJ2-7. CDR3 length: 16 amino acids. Germline V gives CDR1 SGHKS, CDR2 YYEKEE (reference sequence). CDR3: CASRLTRGAPTYEQYF. The CDR3 DNA follows: TGTGCCAGCAGATTAACGAGGGGGGCCCCTACCTACGAGCAGTACTTC.

The chain has TRBV5-4 and TRBJ2-1; 11 bases fit TRBD1. The V gene end was trimmed by 0 bases and the J gene end by 8 bases; junction bases not matched to a gene: 4. CDR1 and CDR2 from the germline V gene are SGHNT and YYREEE (reference sequence). This CDR3 contains 15 residues. The CDR3 sequence: CASSLAGTGGHEQFF. The CDR3 DNA follows: TGTGCCAGCAGCTTGGCCGGGACAGGGGGACATGAGCAGTTCTTC.

This chain uses TRBV5-1 with TRBJ2-1, with TRBD2 matching over 12 bases. The V gene end was trimmed by 2 bases and the J gene end by 5 bases; junction bases not matched to a gene: 8. Germline loops: CDR1 SGHRS, CDR2 YFSETQ. There are 17 residues in the CDR3. The CDR3 DNA reads TGCGCCAGCAGCTTCTCCGTCGGGACTAGCGGGCACAATGAGCAGTTCTTC. Its protein is CASSFSVGTSGHNEQFF. The whole variable domain, filled in from reference TRBV5-1 and TRBJ2-1, reads KAGVTQTPRYLIKTRGQQVTLSCSPISGHRSVSWYQQTPGQGLQFLFEYFSETQRNKGNFPGRFSGRQFSNSRSEMNVSTLELGDSALYLCASSFSVGTSGHNEQFFGPGTRLTVL.

This chain links TRBV7-3 with TRBJ2-1; D gene uncertain. The germline V and J ends were trimmed by 5 bases and 2 bases, with 7 bases remaining between them. The CDR3 runs 13 residues. Looked up from germline, CDR1 is SGHTA and CDR2 is FQGTGA. The CDR3 loop is CASSPTAYNEQFF. The DNA for the CDR3 is TGTGCCAGCAGCCCCACCGCCTACAATGAGCAGTTCTTC.

J is TRBJ1-1 and V is TRBV4-1; D is perhaps TRBD1 (6 bases). V was clipped by 4 bases and J by 4 bases, with 13 bases between them. CDR3 length: 14 residues. Germline V lookup: CDR1 MGHRA, CDR2 YSYEKL. This CDR3 reads CASSPLDSPTEAFF. DNA for the CDR3: TGCGCCAGCAGCCCTCTGGACAGCCCCACTGAAGCTTTCTTT.